The T cell receptor (beta chain) under discussion was sequenced for a study of Ad26.COV2.S vaccination and SARS-CoV-2 variants. Treatment noted: around 19 received Ad26.COV2.S at low or high dose, single or two shots; roughly five received placebo; per-sample allocation not given. Collection of the samples took place on day 63 after the first injection of vaccine or placebo. The shot given was an Ad26 vector that makes Wuhan-strain SARS-CoV-2 spike. The germline V gene has CDR1 ENHRY and CDR2 SYGVKD. CDR3 length: 16 amino acids. After removal of 6 bases from V and 2 bases from J, the junction contained 11 bases not matched to a gene. Sequencing was performed with immunoSEQ multiplex PCR; in TCRdb, only in-frame clones are kept and a portion is missing. The sample holds 430,000 or so clones; 80% to 95% are singletons and the top ten take 9.5% to 15%.

The sequencing here drew on peripheral blood, taken in a trial of Ad26.COV2.S vaccine versus placebo. This chain links TRBV10-3 with TRBJ1-2; TRBD1 matches 8 bases. The receptor was isolated from a person aged 18-60 years who received the Ad26.COV2.S COVID-19 vaccine or a placebo. The CDR3 is CAIRQGDTLHNYGYTF. The DNA of the CDR3 is TGTGCCATCAGACAGGGGGACACCCTGCACAACTATGGCTACACCTTC.